These 7 T cell receptor beta chains originate from one sample sequenced in a study of molecular identifiers for immune sequencing clone quantification. TCRdb called the PCR reads again in MiXCR, with one record for every CDR3 protein. Of under 650,000 distinct CDR3 sequences in the sample, around 20% are singletons; the top ten hold 0.85%. Sequenced material: naive CD8+ T cells from blood, with Jurkat cell RNA spiked in. Noted subset: FACS-sorted CD8+CD4-CCR7+CD45RA+ naive T cells. These receptors came from a human donor in good health. Some libraries in this study had Jurkat cell RNA spiked in.

There are many counts of this clonotype. The chain couples TRBV6-2 or TRBV6-3 to TRBJ1-1; 11 bases map to TRBD1. The V gene's germline CDR1 is MNHEY and CDR2 SVGEGT. This CDR3 comprises 17 residues. J was trimmed by 3 bases and V by 2 bases; bases with no gene match: 8. The CDR3 region is CASSYPGQGAPYTEAFF. Here the CDR3 DNA reads TGTGCCAGCAGTTACCCCGGACAGGGGGCCCCTTACACTGAAGCTTTCTTT.

As concerns this clonotype: This could be a read error, since a much larger clone is one nucleotide away. The rearrangement uses TRBV14 and TRBJ2-3; 11 positions agree with TRBD2. Germline loops: CDR1 SGHDN, CDR2 FVKESK. This CDR3 has 16 amino acids. V lost 10 bases to trimming and J lost 0 bases; unmatched junction nucleotides: 9. The CDR3, as DNA: TGTGCCATCAGACCTAGCGGGGGGTCTAGCACAGATACGCAGTATTTT. Its translation is CAIRPSGGSSTDTQYF.

This clonotype has ten or more counts. V and J are TRBV9 and TRBJ2-2; D is undetermined. Trimming cost V 0 bases and J 6 bases, with 3 bases left between them. CDR1 and CDR2 from the germline V gene are SGDLS and YYNGEE. The CDR3 has 12 residues. CDR3 coding DNA: TGTGCCAGCAGCGTAGTATCCGGGGAGCTGTTTTTT. This gives the protein CASSVVSGELFF. Variable domain in full (rest from reference TRBV9 and TRBJ2-2): DSGVTQTPKHLITATGQRVTLRCSPRSGDLSVYWYQQSLDQGLQFLIQYYNGEERAKGNILERFSAQQFPDLHSELNLSSLELGDSALYFCASSVVSGELFFGEGSRLTVL.

Details on this clonotype: With a much larger clone just one base away, this may be a read error. The rearrangement uses TRBV20-1 and TRBJ1-1, with D perhaps TRBD1 (5 bases). The V end lost 1 base, the J end lost 8 bases, and 8 bases lay between the germline ends. Germline CDR1 reads DFQATT; CDR2 reads SNEGSKA (reference sequence). CDR3 length: 11 amino acids. The CDR3: CSARGWTEAFF. The CDR3, as DNA: TGCAGTGCTAGAGGTTGGACAGAAGCTTTCTTT.

This clonotype was detected many times. Here the CDR3 DNA reads TGCGCCAGCAGCCAAGATAGGTTTAGTACAGGGGATGAAAAACTGTTTTTT. Amino acids: CASSQDRFSTGDEKLFF. The chain uses TRBV4-3 and TRBJ1-4; 7 bases line up with TRBD1. CDR1 LGHNA and CDR2 YSLEER come from the germline V gene. V shed 0 bases, J shed 6 bases, and the junction held 10 bases outside the gene matches. The CDR3 has 17 amino acids.

V and J are TRBV7-9 and TRBJ1-4; 8 bases align to TRBD1. V shed 0 bases and J 2 bases; nucleotides not matched to a gene: 8. Germline V gene lookup returns CDR1 SEHNR and CDR2 FQNEAQ (reference sequence). The CDR3 sequence is 18 residues long. CDR3 DNA sequence: TGTGCCAGCAGCTTAGCCCTCCCGGACAGGGCTACTAATGAAAAACTGTTTTTT. It translates to CASSLALPDRATNEKLFF. The whole variable domain, remainder taken from reference TRBV7-9 and TRBJ1-4, is DTGVSQNPRHKITKRGQNVTFRCDPISEHNRLYWYRQTLGQGPEFLTYFQNEAQLEKSRLLSDRFSAERPKGSFSTLEIQRTEQGDSAMYLCASSLALPDRATNEKLFFGSGTQLSVL.

This clonotype was counted only a few times. This CDR3 is CASSFGIYSNQPQHF. The CDR3 DNA is TGTGCCAGCAGTTTTGGCATTTATAGCAATCAGCCCCAGCATTTT. The chain links TRBV12-3 or TRBV12-4 to TRBJ1-5; D gene unclear. The CDR3 has 15 residues. Trimming removed 3 bases at V and 0 bases at J, with 9 bases between.